Listed here is a single T cell receptor beta chain. The data originate from a study of control samples from healthy donors and cancer patients. The table came from immunoSEQ multiplex PCR; TCRdb's copy has only in-frame clones and leaves some out. The sample holds roughly 120,000 clones, more than 85% seen once. The TCR was taken from a young woman in good health. The sample taken for sequencing was blood.

This chain's CDR3 is CASGLTGDGQPLFRAEAFF. The CDR3 DNA reads TGTGCTAGTGGTTTGACAGGGGACGGACAGCCTCTGTTCCGCGCTGAAGCTTTCTTT. The gene calls are TRBV12-5 and TRBJ1-1; 7 bases map to TRBD1. Trimming at V came to 2 bases and at J to 6 bases, leaving 21 bases not matched to a gene. The length of the CDR3 is 19 residues. Germline V gene sequence: CDR1 LGHNT, CDR2 FRNRAP.